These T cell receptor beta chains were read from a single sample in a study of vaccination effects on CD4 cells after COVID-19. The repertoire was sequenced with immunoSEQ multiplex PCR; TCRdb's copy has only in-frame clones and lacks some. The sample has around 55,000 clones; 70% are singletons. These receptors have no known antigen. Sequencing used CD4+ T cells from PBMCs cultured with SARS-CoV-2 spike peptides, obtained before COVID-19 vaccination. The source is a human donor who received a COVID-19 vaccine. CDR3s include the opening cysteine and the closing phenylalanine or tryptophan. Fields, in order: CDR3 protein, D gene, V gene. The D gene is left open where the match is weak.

CDR3 protein: CASSLTDFVNTIYF
D gene: -
V gene: TRBV28

CDR3 protein: CASRGWGANVLTF
D gene: -
V gene: TRBV5-1

CDR3 protein: CASSPNTGILTESQYF
D gene: -
V gene: TRBV18

CDR3 protein: CASSLEGTGTNEQFF
D gene: TRBD1
V gene: TRBV5-5

CDR3 protein: CASSYVREYSDTQYF
D gene: TRBD2
V gene: TRBV6-5

CDR3 protein: CASSSRTGGRDIQYF
D gene: TRBD2
V gene: TRBV7-2

CDR3 protein: CATSRDLQSSYNSPLHF
D gene: -
V gene: TRBV15

CDR3 protein: CASSTWTYSSYEQYF
D gene: -
V gene: TRBV7-2

CDR3 protein: CSVSPGGNNEKLFF
D gene: TRBD1
V gene: TRBV29-1

CDR3 protein: CSVEGDRENTEAFF
D gene: TRBD1
V gene: TRBV29-1

CDR3 protein: CSAGLLNEQFF
D gene: -
V gene: TRBV20-1

CDR3 protein: CASSAGGRGLGEAFF
D gene: TRBD1
V gene: TRBV18

CDR3 protein: CASSARTGGSYNEQFF
D gene: TRBD1
V gene: TRBV7-9

CDR3 protein: CASSYQGNTGELFF
D gene: -
V gene: TRBV7-9

CDR3 protein: CATSRDRFRGSTDTQYF
D gene: -
V gene: TRBV15

CDR3 protein: CASTQTAWYEQYF
D gene: -
V gene: TRBV6-6

CDR3 protein: CASSPDRGTNEKLFF
D gene: TRBD1
V gene: TRBV18

CDR3 protein: CASSQPGITEAFF
D gene: -
V gene: TRBV4-3

CDR3 protein: CASSFTQTQYF
D gene: -
V gene: TRBV28

CDR3 protein: CASSEAGEKQFF
D gene: -
V gene: TRBV6-1

CDR3 protein: CASSLLDNEQFF
D gene: -
V gene: TRBV12-3/TRBV12-4

CDR3 protein: CASSLARGGEETQYF
D gene: TRBD1
V gene: TRBV5-6

CDR3 protein: CSTRGRGEKLFF
D gene: TRBD1
V gene: TRBV29-1

CDR3 protein: CASSPGQIYGYTF
D gene: -
V gene: TRBV7-9

CDR3 protein: CASTSGVRYGYTF
D gene: -
V gene: TRBV28

CDR3 protein: CASSQGSLGEQFF
D gene: -
V gene: TRBV7-2

CDR3 protein: CASSFLGFVPKWDEQFF
D gene: -
V gene: TRBV12-1

CDR3 protein: CASSLGGGGQGRWPQHF
D gene: TRBD1
V gene: TRBV7-2

CDR3 protein: CASSTLAGKNTGELFF
D gene: TRBD2
V gene: TRBV5-4

CDR3 protein: CASAADRTEGYTF
D gene: TRBD1
V gene: TRBV12-5

CDR3 protein: CASSTDRGFQMEAFF
D gene: TRBD1
V gene: TRBV5-4

CDR3 protein: CAISESLAGESSYEQYF
D gene: TRBD2
V gene: TRBV10-3

CDR3 protein: CATRQGPGGTGELFF
D gene: -
V gene: TRBV2

CDR3 protein: CASTARWPSTDTQYF
D gene: -
V gene: TRBV6-5

CDR3 protein: CASSLEGTVDKTMGGYTF
D gene: -
V gene: TRBV5-6

CDR3 protein: CASSSGGTLTGNTIYF
D gene: -
V gene: TRBV5-8

CDR3 protein: CASSAYRGRNGFF
D gene: TRBD1
V gene: TRBV5-6

CDR3 protein: CASSSHLGQGSQPQHF
D gene: TRBD1
V gene: TRBV4-1

CDR3 protein: CASSIEASGRRKTGELFF
D gene: TRBD2
V gene: TRBV19

CDR3 protein: CASSLEPPGHSGATNEKLFF
D gene: -
V gene: TRBV5-1

CDR3 protein: CASGLGQGVDTEAFF
D gene: TRBD1
V gene: TRBV12-5

CDR3 protein: CASRVAGKNTGELFF
D gene: -
V gene: TRBV28

CDR3 protein: CASSLARGRSSYEQYF
D gene: TRBD1
V gene: TRBV7-8